These 15 T cell receptor beta chains were all obtained from the same sample, sequenced in a study of blood T cell repertoires in COVID-19. Sequenced by immunoSEQ multiplex PCR; TCRdb stores in-frame clones only, minus some. The sample has some 320,000 clones; approximately 90% are singletons. The sequencing input was peripheral blood. The receptors stem from a woman in her thirties who had recovered from COVID-19.

V and J are TRBV5-5 and TRBJ2-7; 8 positions match TRBD1. Germline CDR1 SGHKS, CDR2 YYEKEE (reference sequence). The CDR3 has 15 amino acids. The junction had 6 bases not matched to a gene; V was cut back by 0 bases and J by 4 bases. The CDR3 region is CASSLAPQGAYEQYF. CDR3 bases: TGTGCCAGCAGCTTGGCCCCCCAGGGGGCTTACGAGCAGTACTTC.

The V gene is TRBV11-2, the J gene TRBJ2-5; TRBD2 matches at 11 bases. V trimming: 1 base; J trimming: 6 bases; junction bases outside the gene matches: 7. CDR1 and CDR2 (germline): SGHAT, FQNNGV. This CDR3 contains 16 residues. CDR3 in amino acids: CASSLVSSGGEKTQYF. The CDR3 DNA reads TGTGCCAGCAGCTTAGTCAGTAGCGGGGGGGAGAAGACCCAGTACTTC.

The chain has TRBV28 and TRBJ1-4; tentatively, D is TRBD1 (5 bases). Germline loops: CDR1 MDHEN, CDR2 SYDVKM. This CDR3 spans 17 amino acids. Trimming cost V 6 bases and J 5 bases, with 22 bases left between them. Here the CDR3 reads CASSLKDTLSANEKLFF. The CDR3 DNA is TGTGCCAGCAGCCTCAAGGACACCCTGTCCGCCAATGAAAAACTGTTTTTT.

This chain links TRBV4-3 with TRBJ2-1; D unclear. The CDR3 is made up of 15 amino acids. The V and J ends lost 0 bases and 1 base respectively, with 7 bases between them. Germline V gene data show CDR1 as LGHNA and CDR2 as YSLEER. The DNA for the CDR3 is TGCGCCAGCAGCCAAGATGGTAGTTCCTACAATGAGCAGTTCTTC. Translated: CASSQDGSSYNEQFF.

The chain links TRBV6-5 to TRBJ2-1, with D tentatively TRBD1 (6 bases). Germline-derived CDR1 and CDR2 are MNHEY and SVGAGI. The CDR3 sequence is 15 residues long. V was shortened by 8 bases and J by 3 bases, with 17 bases between the two germline ends. This CDR3 is CASLPWTDNYNEQFF. In DNA, the CDR3 is TGTGCCAGCCTTCCTTGGACAGACAACTACAATGAGCAGTTCTTC.

This chain joins TRBV7-9 and TRBJ2-1, with D possibly being TRBD1 (5 bases). The V gene lost 1 base and the J gene lost 9 bases, with 13 bases spanning the gap. Looked up from germline, CDR1 is SEHNR and CDR2 is FQNEAQ (reference sequence). The CDR3 totals 14 residues. CDR3 protein: CASSLGPTGSEQFF. The DNA for the CDR3 is TGTGCCAGCAGCTTAGGGCCCACAGGCAGTGAGCAGTTCTTC.

About this clone: This sample includes further DNA sequences coding for the same CDR3. The rearrangement joins TRBV6-5 to TRBJ1-1, with 7 bases identical to TRBD1. CDR3 size: 13 residues. The germline CDR1 and CDR2 sequences are MNHEY and SVGAGI. J was trimmed by 1 base and V by 5 bases; bases with no gene match: 1. The CDR3 DNA reads as TGTGCCAGCAGTAGGACAGGGAACACTGAAGCTTTCTTT. It specifies CASSRTGNTEAFF.

The chain carries TRBV2 and TRBJ1-2; no clear D. The CDR3 is 11 residues long. Trimming took 8 bases from V and 5 from J, leaving 9 bases between them. Germline-derived CDR1 and CDR2 are SNHLY and FYNNEI. CDR3 in DNA: TGTGCCAGCCCCTCCCTTTATGGCTACACCTTC. It codes for CASPSLYGYTF.

The rearrangement links TRBV7-2 to TRBJ2-2; tentative D call: TRBD2 (7 bases). In germline, CDR1 is SGHTA, CDR2 FQGNSA. V was cut by 0 bases and J by 5 bases, with 10 bases left in between. The CDR3 is 15 residues long. The CDR3 DNA reads as TGTGCCAGCAGCTTAGCGGGGGGGCGGACCGGGGAGCTGTTTTTT. Translated: CASSLAGGRTGELFF.

This clone was recorded at least ten times. Distinct nucleotide sequences in the sample also encode this CDR3. The J gene is TRBJ2-5, the V gene TRBV20-1; D unclear. In germline, CDR1 is DFQATT, CDR2 SNEGSKA (reference sequence). The CDR3 spans 11 residues. V was trimmed by 2 bases and J by 5 bases, leaving 6 bases between them. CDR3 loop: CSARPLETQYF. In nucleotides, the CDR3 is TGCAGTGCTAGACCCTTGGAGACCCAGTACTTC.

This chain joins TRBV28 and TRBJ2-1, with D possibly TRBD1 on 6 matching bases. V shed 6 bases and J shed 5 bases, with 17 bases lying between them. The germline CDR1 and CDR2 sequences are MDHEN and SYDVKM. The CDR3 contains 15 residues. The CDR3 DNA reads as TGTGCCAGCAGACCAGGACGGACAGCTCACAATGAGCAGTTCTTC. Its translation is CASRPGRTAHNEQFF.

This clone was seen just once. This chain uses TRBV28 with TRBJ1-1; TRBD1 is a possible D gene (6 bases). The CDR3 consists of 16 residues. Germline V gene data show CDR1 as MDHEN and CDR2 as SYDVKM. The ends were cut back, 5 bases at V and 0 bases at J, with 16 bases in the middle. DNA for the CDR3: TGTGCCAGCAGTCCGCCCGGACAGCCGATGAACACTGAAGCTTTCTTT. Protein: CASSPPGQPMNTEAFF.

J is TRBJ2-5 and V is TRBV27; possibly TRBD2 for D (7 bases). Germline CDR1 and CDR2: MNHEY and SMNVEV (reference sequence). The CDR3 totals 15 residues. The V and J ends lost 8 bases and 5 bases respectively, with 21 bases between them. The CDR3 sequence: CASAGAGTIGETQYF. The DNA for the CDR3 is TGTGCCAGCGCGGGGGCAGGGACCATTGGGGAGACCCAGTACTTC.

The rearrangement links TRBV19 to TRBJ1-5; the match to TRBD1 covers 7 bases. Trimming removed 7 bases from V and 7 bases from J; junction bases left unmatched: 10. From germline, CDR1 is LNHDA and CDR2 SQIVND (reference sequence). The CDR3 is made up of 14 amino acids. DNA for the CDR3: TGTGCCAGTACCCCCCGACAGGGCGGACAGCCCCAGCATTTT. It yields the protein CASTPRQGGQPQHF.

The chain employs TRBV30 and TRBJ1-5, with D hard to call. Germline V gene lookup returns CDR1 GTSNPN and CDR2 SVGIG (reference sequence). The CDR3 length is 13 residues. Trimming took off 0 bases at V and 5 bases at J, with 8 bases between the two ends. The CDR3 spells CAWSVLSDQPQHF. For the CDR3, the DNA is TGTGCCTGGAGTGTTCTTTCGGATCAGCCCCAGCATTTT.